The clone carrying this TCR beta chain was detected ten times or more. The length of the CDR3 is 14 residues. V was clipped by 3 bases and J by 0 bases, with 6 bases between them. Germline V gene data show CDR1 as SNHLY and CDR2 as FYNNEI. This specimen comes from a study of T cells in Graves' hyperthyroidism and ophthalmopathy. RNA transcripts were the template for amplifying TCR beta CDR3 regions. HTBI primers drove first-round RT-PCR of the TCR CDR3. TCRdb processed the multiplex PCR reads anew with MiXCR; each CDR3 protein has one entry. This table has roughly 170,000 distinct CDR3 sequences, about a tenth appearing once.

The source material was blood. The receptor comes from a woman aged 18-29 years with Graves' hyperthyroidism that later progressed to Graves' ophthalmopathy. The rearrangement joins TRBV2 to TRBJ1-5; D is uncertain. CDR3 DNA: TGTGCCAGCAGTGAGGAGAATAGCAATCAGCCCCAGCATTTT. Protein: CASSEENSNQPQHF.